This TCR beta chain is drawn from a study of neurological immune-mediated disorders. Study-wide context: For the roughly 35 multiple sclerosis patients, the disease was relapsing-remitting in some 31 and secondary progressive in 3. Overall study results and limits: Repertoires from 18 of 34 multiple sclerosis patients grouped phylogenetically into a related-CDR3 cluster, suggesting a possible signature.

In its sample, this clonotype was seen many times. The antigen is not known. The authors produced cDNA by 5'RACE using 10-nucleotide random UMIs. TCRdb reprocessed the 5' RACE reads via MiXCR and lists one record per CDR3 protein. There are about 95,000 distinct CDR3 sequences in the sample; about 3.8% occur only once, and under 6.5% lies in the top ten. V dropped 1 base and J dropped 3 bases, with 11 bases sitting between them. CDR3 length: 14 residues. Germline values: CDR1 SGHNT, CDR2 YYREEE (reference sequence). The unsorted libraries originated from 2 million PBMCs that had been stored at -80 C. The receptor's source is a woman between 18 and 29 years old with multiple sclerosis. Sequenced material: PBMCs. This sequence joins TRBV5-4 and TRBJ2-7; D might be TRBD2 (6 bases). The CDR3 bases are TGTGCCAGCAGCTTGTTTGGGACTCACTACGAGCAGTACTTC. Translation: CASSLFGTHYEQYF.